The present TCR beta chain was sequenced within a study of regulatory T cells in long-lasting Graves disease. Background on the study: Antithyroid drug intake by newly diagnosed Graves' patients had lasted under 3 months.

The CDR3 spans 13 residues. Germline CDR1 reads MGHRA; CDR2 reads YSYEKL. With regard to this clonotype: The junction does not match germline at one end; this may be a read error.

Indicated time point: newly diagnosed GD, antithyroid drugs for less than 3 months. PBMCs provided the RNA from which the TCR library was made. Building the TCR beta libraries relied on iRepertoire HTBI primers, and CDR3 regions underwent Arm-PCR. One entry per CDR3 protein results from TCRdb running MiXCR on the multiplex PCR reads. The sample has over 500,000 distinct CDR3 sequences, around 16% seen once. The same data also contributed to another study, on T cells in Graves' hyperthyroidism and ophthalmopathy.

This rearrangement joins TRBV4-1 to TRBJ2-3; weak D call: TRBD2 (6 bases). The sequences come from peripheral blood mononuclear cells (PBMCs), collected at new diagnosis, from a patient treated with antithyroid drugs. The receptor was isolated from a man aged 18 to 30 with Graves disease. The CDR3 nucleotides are TGTGCCAGCAACGACCCGACTAGTCCAACGCAGTATTTT. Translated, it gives CASNDPTSPTQYF.